The entry below describes one T cell receptor beta chain. What it binds is unknown. These data come from a study of blood T cells in healthy people across ages. A second about 7 to 12 cycle PCR used barcoded and J-beta primers. Each single sample gave us at least 3 million CDR3-containing paired-end reads. TCRdb called the 5' RACE reads again in MiXCR, with one record for every CDR3 protein. The profile shows hundreds of thousands of distinct CDR3 sequences, roughly 32% of them singletons. The CDR3 extends over 14 amino acids. CDR1 and CDR2 (germline): SGHTA, FQGNSA. Trimming left V 5 bases short and J 6 bases short, with 14 bases between. Study observations and caveats: Without sorted subsets, naive and antigen-experienced compartments could not be conclusively compared. With age, beta diversity per million T cells declined roughly linearly, significantly by about 40. A strong correlation was seen between TCR beta diversity and naive T cell percentage.

The rearrangement uses TRBV7-2 and TRBJ2-1; maybe TRBD1 (6 bases). Sequencing was carried out using blood. The receptor comes from a woman older than 75 in good health. CDR3 in DNA: TGTGCCAGCAGCCGAGGGATAGGGGGCAATGAGCAGTTCTTC. Its protein product is CASSRGIGGNEQFF.